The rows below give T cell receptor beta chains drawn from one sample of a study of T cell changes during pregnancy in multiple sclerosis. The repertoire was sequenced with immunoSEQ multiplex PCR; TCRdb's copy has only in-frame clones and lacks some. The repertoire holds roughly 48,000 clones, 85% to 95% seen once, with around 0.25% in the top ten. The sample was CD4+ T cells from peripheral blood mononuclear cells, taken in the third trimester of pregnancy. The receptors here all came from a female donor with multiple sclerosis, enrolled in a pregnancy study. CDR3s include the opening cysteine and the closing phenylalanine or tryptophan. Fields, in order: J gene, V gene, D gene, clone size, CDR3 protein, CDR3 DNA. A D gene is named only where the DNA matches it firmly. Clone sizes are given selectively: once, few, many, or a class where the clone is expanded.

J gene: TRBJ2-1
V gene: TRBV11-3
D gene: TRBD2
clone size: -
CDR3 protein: CASSRTSGSSYNEQFF
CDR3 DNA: TGTGCCAGCAGCCGGACTAGCGGGAGCTCCTACAATGAGCAGTTCTTC

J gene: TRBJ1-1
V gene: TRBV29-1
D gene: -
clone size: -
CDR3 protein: CSVHFFDSMNTEAFF
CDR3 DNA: TGCAGCGTTCACTTCTTCGACAGCATGAACACTGAAGCTTTCTTT

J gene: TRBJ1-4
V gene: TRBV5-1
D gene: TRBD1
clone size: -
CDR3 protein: CASSFDLTGVPEKLFF
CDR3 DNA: TGCGCCAGCAGCTTCGACTTGACAGGGGTCCCAGAAAAACTGTTTTTT

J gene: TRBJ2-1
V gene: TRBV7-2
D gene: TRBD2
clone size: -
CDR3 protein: CASSLEGTSGYNEQFF
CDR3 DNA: TGTGCCAGCAGCTTAGAAGGGACTAGCGGATACAATGAGCAGTTCTTC

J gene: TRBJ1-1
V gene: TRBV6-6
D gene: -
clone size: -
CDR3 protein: CASTRAPNTEAFF
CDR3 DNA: TGTGCCAGCACCCGCGCCCCGAACACTGAAGCTTTCTTT

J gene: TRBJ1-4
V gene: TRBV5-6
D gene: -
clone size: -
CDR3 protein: CASSFPPANEKLFF
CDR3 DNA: TGTGCCAGCAGCTTCCCCCCGGCTAATGAAAAACTGTTTTTT

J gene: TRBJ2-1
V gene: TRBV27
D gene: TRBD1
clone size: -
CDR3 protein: CASSKTGLSYNEQFF
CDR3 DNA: TGTGCCAGCAGCAAGACAGGGCTCTCCTACAATGAGCAGTTCTTC

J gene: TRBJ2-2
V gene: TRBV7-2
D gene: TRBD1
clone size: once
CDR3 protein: CASSRDRVGGELFF
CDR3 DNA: TGTGCCAGCAGCCGCGACAGGGTGGGCGGGGAGCTGTTTTTT

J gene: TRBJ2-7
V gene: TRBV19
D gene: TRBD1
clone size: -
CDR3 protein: CASKDRVRGEQYF
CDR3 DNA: TGTGCCAGTAAGGACAGGGTAAGAGGCGAGCAGTACTTC

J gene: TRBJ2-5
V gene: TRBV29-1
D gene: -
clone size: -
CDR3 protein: CSVAGRRGTQYF
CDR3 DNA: TGCAGCGTTGCGGGACGGCGGGGGACCCAGTACTTC

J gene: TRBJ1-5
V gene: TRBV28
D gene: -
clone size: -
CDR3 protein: CASSSPAGVISNQPQHF
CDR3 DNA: TGTGCCAGCAGTTCTCCCGCAGGCGTCATTAGCAATCAGCCCCAGCATTTT

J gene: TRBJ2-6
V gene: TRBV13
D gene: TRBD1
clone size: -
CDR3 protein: CASSSRGSGANVLTF
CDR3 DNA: TGTGCCAGCAGCTCCAGGGGGTCTGGGGCCAACGTCCTGACTTTC

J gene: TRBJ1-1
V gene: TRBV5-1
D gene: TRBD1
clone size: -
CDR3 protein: CASSLGQGKTEAFF
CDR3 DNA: TGCGCCAGCAGCCTAGGACAGGGAAAAACTGAAGCTTTCTTT

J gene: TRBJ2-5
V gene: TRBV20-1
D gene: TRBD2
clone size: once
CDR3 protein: CSGGGEETQYF
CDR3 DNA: TGCAGTGGGGGAGGGGAAGAGACCCAGTACTTC

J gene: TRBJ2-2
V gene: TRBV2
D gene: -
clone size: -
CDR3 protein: CASSVTRDTGELFF
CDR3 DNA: TGTGCCAGCAGTGTGACCCGGGACACCGGGGAGCTGTTTTTT

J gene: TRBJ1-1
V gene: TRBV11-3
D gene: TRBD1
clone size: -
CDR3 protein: CASSLTGGATTEAFF
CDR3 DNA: TGTGCCAGCAGCTTGACAGGGGGCGCGACCACTGAAGCTTTCTTT

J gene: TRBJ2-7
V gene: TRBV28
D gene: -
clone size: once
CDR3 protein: CASVQGPSYEQYF
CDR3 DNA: TGTGCCAGCGTTCAGGGTCCCTCCTACGAGCAGTACTTC

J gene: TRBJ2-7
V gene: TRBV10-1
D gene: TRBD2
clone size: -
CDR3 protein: CASSADSRGREQYF
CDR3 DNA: TGCGCCAGCAGTGCCGACTCGCGCGGGAGGGAGCAGTACTTC

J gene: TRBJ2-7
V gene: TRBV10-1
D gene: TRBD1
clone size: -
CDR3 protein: CASSEWTGGSEQYF
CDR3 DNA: TGCGCCAGCAGTGAATGGACAGGGGGGAGCGAGCAGTACTTC

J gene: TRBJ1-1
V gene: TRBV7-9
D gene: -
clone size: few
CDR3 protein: CASSPDSGTEAFF
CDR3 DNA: TGTGCCAGCAGCCCGGACAGTGGGACTGAAGCTTTCTTT

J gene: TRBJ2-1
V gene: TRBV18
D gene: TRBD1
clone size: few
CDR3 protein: CASSSGGFEQFF
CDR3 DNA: TGTGCCAGCTCATCAGGGGGCTTTGAGCAGTTCTTC

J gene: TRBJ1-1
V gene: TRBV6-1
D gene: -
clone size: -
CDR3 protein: CANREGGRTEAFF
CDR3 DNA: TGTGCCAACCGAGAAGGGGGAAGGACTGAAGCTTTCTTT

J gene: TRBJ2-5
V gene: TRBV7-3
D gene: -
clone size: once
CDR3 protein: CASSVGGGQETQYF
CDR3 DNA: TGTGCCAGCAGCGTTGGTGGCGGCCAAGAGACCCAGTACTTC

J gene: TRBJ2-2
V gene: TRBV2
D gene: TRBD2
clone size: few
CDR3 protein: CASRGPGTSGVNKLFF
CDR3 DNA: TGTGCCAGCAGAGGTCCCGGGACTAGCGGCGTAAACAAGCTGTTTTTT

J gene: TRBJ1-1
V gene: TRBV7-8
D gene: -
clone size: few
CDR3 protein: CASSLVQGGTEAFF
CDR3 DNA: TGTGCCAGCAGCTTAGTTCAGGGCGGCACTGAAGCTTTCTTT

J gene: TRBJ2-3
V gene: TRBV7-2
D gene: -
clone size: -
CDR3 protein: CASSPPRGDTQYF
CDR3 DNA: TGTGCCAGCAGCCCCCCCAGGGGAGATACGCAGTATTTT